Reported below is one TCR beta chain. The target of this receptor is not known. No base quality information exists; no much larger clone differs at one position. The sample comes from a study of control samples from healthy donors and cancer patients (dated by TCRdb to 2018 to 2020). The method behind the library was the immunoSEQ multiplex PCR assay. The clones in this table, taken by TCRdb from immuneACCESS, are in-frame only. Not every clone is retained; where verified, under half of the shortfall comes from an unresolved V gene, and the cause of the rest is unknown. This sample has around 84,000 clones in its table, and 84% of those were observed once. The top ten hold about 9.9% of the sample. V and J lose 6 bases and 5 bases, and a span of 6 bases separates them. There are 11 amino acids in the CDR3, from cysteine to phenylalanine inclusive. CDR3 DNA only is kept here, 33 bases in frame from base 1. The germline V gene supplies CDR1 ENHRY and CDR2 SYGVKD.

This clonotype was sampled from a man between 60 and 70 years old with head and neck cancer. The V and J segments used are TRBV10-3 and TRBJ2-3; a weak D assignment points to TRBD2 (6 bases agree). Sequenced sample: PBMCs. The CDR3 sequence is CAIREGDTQYF. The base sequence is TGTGCCATCAGGGAGGGAGATACGCAGTATTTT.